These 5 T cell receptor beta chains were all obtained from the same sample, sequenced in a study of human T cells and chemical hapten exposure. TCRdb reprocessed the RACE reads via MiXCR and lists one record per CDR3 protein. The repertoire has 370,000 or so distinct CDR3 sequences, approximately 5.1% of them found once; the top ten carry about 2.1%. Time point noted: patch test 1, 2 weeks after DPC sensitization. Treatment meaning: therapeutic diphenylcyclopropenone sensitization with weekly scalp DPC. The sequencing here drew on whole blood, taken in connection with sensitization to the hapten diphenylcyclopropenone (DPC). The source is a woman aged 45-65 years with alopecia areata. Some clones in this sample may be carry-over from other donors' samples.

Turning to this clonotype: One end of the junction fails to match germline, which may point to a read error. V is TRBV12-3 or TRBV12-4 and J is TRBJ2-5; 15 nucleotides match TRBD2. The CDR3 totals 17 residues. CDR3 amino acids: CTSSLRRTSGREETQYF. Written as DNA, the CDR3 is TGTACCAGCAGTTTACGACGGACTAGCGGGAGGGAAGAGACCCAGTACTTC.

V is TRBV28 and J is TRBJ1-5; 8 bases are shared with TRBD1. V gave up 4 bases and J gave up 7 bases; unmatched junction bases: 12. Germline lookup yields CDR1 MDHEN and CDR2 SYDVKM. CDR3 length: 16 amino acids. The CDR3 here is CASSSRSGGINQPQHF. As DNA, the CDR3 is TGTGCCAGCAGTTCACGGTCAGGGGGCATCAACCAGCCCCAGCATTTT.

The V and J genes are TRBV28 and TRBJ1-2, with 7 bases identical to TRBD1. In germline, CDR1 is MDHEN, CDR2 SYDVKM. The CDR3 covers 12 residues. The trim removed 10 bases at V and 0 bases at J, leaving 2 bases unmatched. For the CDR3, the DNA is TGTGCCATTGGACAGGCTAACTATGGCTACACCTTC. Residues: CAIGQANYGYTF.

There are many counts of this clonotype. The V gene is TRBV7-7, the J gene TRBJ2-3, with D perhaps TRBD2 (6 bases). The length of the CDR3 is 15 residues. Between the trimmed V and J ends, which lost 6 bases and 0 bases, there was a span of 13 bases. Germline-derived CDR1 and CDR2 are SSHAT and FNYEAQ (reference sequence). CDR3: CASRLGLASTDTQYF. The CDR3 bases are TGTGCCAGCAGACTGGGACTGGCTAGCACAGATACGCAGTATTTT.

The rearrangement joins TRBV6-1 to TRBJ1-5; D ambiguous. CDR1 and CDR2 from the germline V gene are MNHNS and SASEGT. V lost 5 bases to trimming and J lost 11 bases, with 16 bases between them. The CDR3 spans 13 residues. The CDR3 region is CASSIEPSGTQHF. Written as DNA, the CDR3 is TGTGCCAGCAGTATAGAACCTTCGGGGACCCAGCATTTT.